This T cell receptor beta chain is drawn from a study of blood T cell repertoires in COVID-19. Study context: Specimens from acute and convalescent COVID-19 originated in the United States, Italy and Spain. T cells, B-cell-depleted T cells, or PBMCs provided the cDNA or gDNA that served as material.

Authors' methods: Estimation of nucleated cell counts relied on the amplification of reference gene primers. The table came from immunoSEQ multiplex PCR; TCRdb's copy has only in-frame clones and leaves some out. The V and J calls and clone size are taken from that table; D and trimming were inferred from the DNA. Among over 80,000 clones listed, roughly 86% were seen once. Trimming stripped 0 bases from V and 5 bases from J, with 5 bases between. Germline V CDR1 and CDR2: SGDLS, YYNGEE. The CDR3 consists of 13 residues. The sample taken for sequencing was peripheral blood. The receptor was isolated from a human donor in a cohort sampled during active COVID-19. This chain connects TRBV9 to TRBJ1-4; no reliable D call. The CDR3 protein is CASSVGANEKLFF. CDR3 DNA sequence: TGTGCCAGCAGCGTAGGAGCCAATGAAAAACTGTTTTTT.